Following are 21 T cell receptor beta chains from one sample sequenced in a study of early T cells in non-severe SARS-CoV-2 infection (dated by TCRdb to about 2021). Library preparation employed 5' RACE. TCRdb lists the instrument as NextSeq 500. The public reads were reanalyzed by TCRdb: fastp trimming at Q25, MiXCR alignment, in-frame beta chains only. Merged by CDR3 protein, the rows form single entries marked with the most common genes and DNA. The sample data list tens of thousands of distinct CDR3 sequences, and about 2.9% of these were observed just once. The ten most abundant clones make up roughly 0.7% of the sample. Sample: whole blood. These receptors all come from an adult who was a healthcare worker with PCR-confirmed SARS-CoV-2 infection or an uninfected control (not recorded which).

At least ten counts were recorded for this clonotype. V gene TRBV9 combines with J gene TRBJ1-4; D is possibly TRBD1 (5 bases). V lost 4 bases and J 8 bases, leaving 15 bases between the germline ends. This CDR3 comprises 14 residues. Germline assignment: CDR1 SGDLS and CDR2 YYNGEE. DNA of the CDR3: TGTGCCAGCAGCCGGCAGGTGGGGCGAGAAAAACTGTTTTTT. It codes for CASSRQVGREKLFF.

Comments on this clonotype: This may arise from a read error, as a much more abundant clone is one base away. The rearrangement joins TRBV5-5 to TRBJ2-2; the match to TRBD2 covers 11 bases. Germline V gene lookup returns CDR1 SGHKS and CDR2 YYEKEE (reference sequence). The CDR3 has 15 amino acids. The CDR3 loop reads CASSLTSGGTGELSF. For the CDR3, the DNA is TGTGCCAGCAGCTTGACTAGCGGGGGCACCGGGGAGCTGTCTTTT.

This clonotype showed up many times. This chain connects TRBV5-5 to TRBJ1-1; D unclear. V was cut by 2 bases and J by 4 bases, with 12 bases left in between. Germline V gives CDR1 SGHKS, CDR2 YYEKEE (reference sequence). The CDR3 totals 14 residues. This chain's CDR3 is CASSFDLLVTEAFF. As DNA, the CDR3 is TGTGCCAGCAGCTTTGACCTTCTTGTCACTGAAGCTTTCTTT.

This clonotype was detected ten times or more. The chain recombines TRBV29-1 with TRBJ1-2; 10 nucleotides agree with TRBD1. The CDR3 totals 18 residues. CDR1 and CDR2 (germline): SQVTM, ANQGSEA. Unmatched junction bases numbered 16, after V lost 6 bases and J lost 0 bases. CDR3 bases: TGCAGCGTCATCATTGATGGACAGGGGGTCACAGCTAACTATGGCTACACCTTC. Its translation is CSVIIDGQGVTANYGYTF.

The table lists this clonotype with many counts. The chain employs TRBV7-9 and TRBJ1-5; 12 positions match TRBD1. V lost 1 base and J lost 1; bases outside the gene matches: 11. The CDR3 is 20 residues long. CDR1 SEHNR and CDR2 FQNEAQ come from the germline V gene (reference sequence). The CDR3 sequence: CASSLVGGGTGGLSNQPQHF. The CDR3, as DNA: TGTGCCAGCAGCTTAGTAGGTGGCGGGACAGGGGGCTTGAGCAATCAGCCCCAGCATTTT.

This clonotype appeared many times. V and J are TRBV4-1 and TRBJ1-6; 8 nucleotides agree with TRBD1. This CDR3 is built from 17 residues. Trimming took 0 bases from V and 6 from J; bases not matched to a gene: 7. Per the germline V gene, CDR1 is MGHRA and CDR2 is YSYEKL. The CDR3 nucleotides are TGCGCCAGCAGCCAAGAAGGGACAGGAACTATTAATTCACCCCTCCACTTT. Its translation is CASSQEGTGTINSPLHF.

This clonotype appeared many times. This sequence joins TRBV5-4 and TRBJ2-3; D uncertain. V gave up 3 bases and J gave up 0 bases, with 8 bases separating them. The CDR3 sequence is 14 residues long. Germline V gives CDR1 SGHNT, CDR2 YYREEE (reference sequence). CDR3 amino acids: CASSSHPSTDTQYF. The DNA of the CDR3 is TGTGCCAGCAGCTCACACCCAAGCACAGATACGCAGTATTTT.

This clonotype was counted at least ten times. The chain has TRBV27 and TRBJ1-2, with D possibly matching TRBD1 (5 bases). The germline V and J ends were trimmed by 5 bases and 4 bases, with 17 bases remaining between them. The CDR3 extends over 15 amino acids. Looked up from germline, CDR1 is MNHEY and CDR2 is SMNVEV (reference sequence). Here the CDR3 reads CASSPPGRQAYGYTF. The CDR3 region has the DNA TGTGCCAGCAGTCCGCCAGGGCGGCAGGCCTATGGCTACACCTTC.

In its sample, this clonotype was seen many times. The rearrangement joins TRBV24-1 to TRBJ2-3; D unresolved. Per the germline V gene, CDR1 is KGHDR and CDR2 is SFDVKD. The CDR3 runs to 13 residues. V was cut by 1 base and J by 2 bases, with 3 bases left in between. CDR3 in amino acids: CATSDFTTDTQYF. The CDR3 coding sequence is TGTGCCACCAGTGATTTTACCACAGATACGCAGTATTTT.

This clonotype was detected ten times or more. The chain employs TRBV29-1 and TRBJ2-1; D might be TRBD1 (5 bases). V was shortened by 3 bases and J by 3 bases, with 18 bases between the two germline ends. The CDR3 extends over 16 amino acids. Germline V lookup: CDR1 SQVTM, CDR2 ANQGSEA. The CDR3 is CSVDLGQNSRYNEQFF. The DNA of the CDR3 is TGCAGCGTTGATTTGGGGCAAAACTCGCGCTACAATGAGCAGTTCTTC.

This clonotype was seen repeatedly, ten times or more. The CDR3 sequence: CASSESSGGASDTQYF. Here the CDR3 DNA reads TGTGCCAGCAGTGAATCTAGCGGGGGGGCTTCAGATACGCAGTATTTT. The rearrangement uses TRBV2 and TRBJ2-3; TRBD2 aligns across 12 bases. Per the germline V gene, CDR1 is SNHLY and CDR2 is FYNNEI. The CDR3 spans 16 residues. V lost 2 bases to trimming and J lost 4 bases; unmatched junction nucleotides: 4.

This clonotype was seen repeatedly, ten times or more. The V call is TRBV19, the J call TRBJ1-2, with 7 bases matching TRBD1. Germline-derived CDR1 and CDR2 are LNHDA and SQIVND (reference sequence). The length of the CDR3 is 15 residues. V was pared by 0 bases and J by 8 bases, with 9 bases of the junction left unmatched. This chain's CDR3 is CASSIDPTGRFGYTF. In nucleotides, the CDR3 is TGTGCCAGTAGTATAGACCCGACAGGGAGGTTCGGCTACACCTTC.

This clonotype appeared many times. This sequence joins TRBV20-1 and TRBJ2-5, with a possible D match to TRBD1 (5 bases). Deletions cut 3 bases from V and 5 bases from J, with 10 bases between. Per germline, CDR1 DFQATT and CDR2 SNEGSKA (reference sequence). This CDR3 is built from 12 residues. CDR3 protein: CSARKGSETQYF. CDR3 DNA sequence: TGCAGTGCTAGGAAGGGGTCGGAGACCCAGTACTTC.

This clonotype has at least ten counts. The chain joins TRBV29-1 to TRBJ2-1, with a weak D call TRBD1 (6 bases). In germline, CDR1 is SQVTM, CDR2 ANQGSEA. Trimming removed 4 bases at V and 13 bases at J, with 14 bases between. The CDR3 loop spans 11 amino acids. The CDR3 sequence is CSVGQASAQFF. DNA for the CDR3: TGCAGCGTTGGACAGGCTTCTGCCCAGTTCTTC.

This clonotype showed up many times. The V gene is TRBV6-6, the J gene TRBJ2-3; D remains ambiguous. With 0 bases removed from V and 5 bases from J, the gap between germline ends came to 6 bases. From germline, CDR1 is MNHNY and CDR2 SVGAGI (reference sequence). This CDR3 comprises 13 residues. DNA of the CDR3: TGTGCCAGCAGTTACTCGTACCGAGATACGCAGTATTTT. Protein: CASSYSYRDTQYF.

The table lists this clonotype with many counts. This chain uses TRBV10-2 with TRBJ2-5, with 7 bases fitting TRBD1. The length of the CDR3 is 14 residues. V lost 0 bases to trimming and J lost 5 bases; unmatched junction nucleotides: 3. CDR1 WSHSY and CDR2 SAAADI come from the germline V gene. The CDR3 region has the DNA TGCGCCAGCAGTGAGTCTAGCAGGGGGGAGACCCAGTACTTC. Protein sequence: CASSESSRGETQYF.

The sample holds many counts of this clonotype. This chain connects TRBV9 to TRBJ1-1, with D perhaps TRBD1 (5 bases). V lost 0 bases, J lost 5 bases, and 14 bases lay in between. Germline CDR1 and CDR2: SGDLS and YYNGEE. The CDR3 sequence is 15 residues long. DNA of the CDR3: TGTGCCAGCAGCGTAGTTCCAGAATGGGGGACTGAAGCTTTCTTT. Its translation is CASSVVPEWGTEAFF.

In its sample, this clonotype was seen many times. The CDR3 here is CASSLGAGGEAFF. CDR3 bases: TGTGCCAGCAGCTTAGGGGCAGGGGGTGAAGCTTTCTTT. The chain joins TRBV11-2 to TRBJ1-1; TRBD1 agrees at 7 bases. CDR1 is SGHAT, CDR2 FQNNGV, per germline. The CDR3 extends over 13 amino acids. Trimming at V came to 1 base and at J to 7 bases, leaving 3 bases not matched to a gene.

This clonotype was seen many times. J is TRBJ1-1 and V is TRBV18, with D tentatively TRBD1 (6 bases). The germline CDR1 and CDR2 sequences are KGHSH and LQKENI. There are 14 residues in the CDR3. V lost 3 bases and J 2 bases, leaving 10 bases between the germline ends. This CDR3 is CASSPLDRNTEAFF. The CDR3 coding sequence is TGTGCCAGCTCACCGTTGGACAGAAACACTGAAGCTTTCTTT.

At least ten counts were recorded for this clonotype. The chain carries TRBV6-6 and TRBJ1-4; 7 nucleotides align to TRBD1. The CDR3 length is 16 residues. CDR1 and CDR2 from the germline V gene are MNHNY and SVGAGI (reference sequence). Unmatched junction bases numbered 9, after V lost 0 bases and J lost 8 bases. In DNA form, the CDR3 reads TGTGCCAGCAGTTACTCATCGCAGGGGGGAGGAGAAAAACTGTTTTTT. This sequence encodes CASSYSSQGGGEKLFF.

This clonotype was seen repeatedly, ten times or more. This chain connects TRBV7-3 to TRBJ2-1; 8 bases are a match to TRBD2. This CDR3 spans 18 amino acids. Germline V CDR1 and CDR2: SGHTA, FQGTGA. V shed 2 bases and J 0 bases; nucleotides not matched to a gene: 9. The CDR3 reads CASSLWASGSSSYNEQFF. The CDR3 DNA is TGTGCCAGCAGCTTATGGGCTAGCGGGTCGAGCTCCTACAATGAGCAGTTCTTC.